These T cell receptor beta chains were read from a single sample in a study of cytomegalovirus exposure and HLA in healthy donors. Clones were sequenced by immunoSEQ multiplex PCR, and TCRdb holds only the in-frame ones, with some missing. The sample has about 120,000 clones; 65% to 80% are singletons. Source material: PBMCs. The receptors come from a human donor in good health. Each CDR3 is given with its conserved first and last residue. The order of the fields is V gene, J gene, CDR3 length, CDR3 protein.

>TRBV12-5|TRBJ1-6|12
CASGITGSPLHF
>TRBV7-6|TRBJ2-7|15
CASSLGAANSYEQYF
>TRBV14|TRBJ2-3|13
CASSQAAQRQQYF
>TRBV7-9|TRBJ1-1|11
CSSSSVPEAFF
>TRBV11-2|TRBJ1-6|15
CASSTGSSYNSPLHF
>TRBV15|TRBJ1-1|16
CATSRAGTGGETEAFF
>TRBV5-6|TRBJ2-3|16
CASRTGTSGAADTQYF
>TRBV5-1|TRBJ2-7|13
CASSPSGDYEQYF
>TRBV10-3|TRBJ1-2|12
CAISESGGEAAF
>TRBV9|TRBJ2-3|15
CASSPRVGATDTQYF
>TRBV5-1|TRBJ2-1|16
CASSGGGLAGTGEQFF
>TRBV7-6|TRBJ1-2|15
CASSLKGAREDGYTF
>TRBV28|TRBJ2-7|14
CASSDYGSINEQYF
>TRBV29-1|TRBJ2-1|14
CSVVEAGEGNEQFF
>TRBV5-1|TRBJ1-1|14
CASSSGQRVTEAFF
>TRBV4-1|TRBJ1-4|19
CASSQAVIPGLSSNEKLFF
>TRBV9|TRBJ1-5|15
CASSVDPSSNQPQHF
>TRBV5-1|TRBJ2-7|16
CASSPEPGVSSYEQYF
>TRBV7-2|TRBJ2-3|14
CASSPGTSTDTQYF
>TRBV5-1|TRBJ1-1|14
CASTREGTNTEAFF
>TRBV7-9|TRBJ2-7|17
CASSLRQPGTGRYEQYF
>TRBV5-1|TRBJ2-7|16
CASSLASGLYSYEQYF
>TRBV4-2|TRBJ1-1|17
CASSQNWDRGSGTEAFF
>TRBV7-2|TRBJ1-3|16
CASSSLWGPSGNTIYF
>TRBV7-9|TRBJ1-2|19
CASSLGELKTNRLGYGYTF
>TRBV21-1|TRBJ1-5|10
CASSGGPQHF
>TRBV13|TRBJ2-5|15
CASSLIGQGRETQYF
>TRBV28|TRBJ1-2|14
CASTFSGPGGGYTF
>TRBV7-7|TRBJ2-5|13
CASSITRVETQYF
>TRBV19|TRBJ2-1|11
CASSNGLTQFF
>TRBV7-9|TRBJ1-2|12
CSSSLADYGYTF
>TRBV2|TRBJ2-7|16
CASSEWGQTDSYEQYF
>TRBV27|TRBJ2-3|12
CASSGTRDTQYF
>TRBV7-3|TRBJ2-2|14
CASSPSSASRELFF
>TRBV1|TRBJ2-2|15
CTSTGLAANTGELFF
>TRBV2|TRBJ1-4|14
CASRAAKGAEKLFF
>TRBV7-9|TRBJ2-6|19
CASSPRQRTESSGANVLTF
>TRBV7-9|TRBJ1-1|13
CASSPQGNTKAFF
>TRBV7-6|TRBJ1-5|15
CASSPDRLDNQPQHF
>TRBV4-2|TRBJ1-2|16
CASSQGGTGGDYGYTF
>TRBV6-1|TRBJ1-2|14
CASSGTANRGGYTF
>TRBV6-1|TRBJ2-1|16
CASSATVGLTYNEQFF
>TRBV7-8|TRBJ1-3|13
CASSLSAGNTIYF
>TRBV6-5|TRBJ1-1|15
CASSPENRLNTEAFF
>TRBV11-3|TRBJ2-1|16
CASSLDFPSGANEQFF
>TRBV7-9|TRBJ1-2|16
CASSSGTGTLNYGYTF
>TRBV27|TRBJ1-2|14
CASSPSPGDYGYTF
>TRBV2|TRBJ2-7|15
CASSIRRDTLEEQYF
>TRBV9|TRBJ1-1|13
CASSADRGREAFF
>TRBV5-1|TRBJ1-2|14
CASSGTGGGYGYTF
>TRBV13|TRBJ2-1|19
CASSSLFDPGSEDYNEQFF
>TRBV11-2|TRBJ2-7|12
CASSLQGYEQYF
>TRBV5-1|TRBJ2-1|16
CASSGDSVGGYNEQFF